This T cell receptor (beta chain) was profiled in a study of radiotherapy plus CTLA-4 blockade in lung cancer. Study-level background: Of the patients, over 15% showed objective responses and roughly 31% attained disease control.

Sequencing used immunoSEQ multiplex PCR; TCRdb keeps in-frame clones, though not all of them. The data show some 100,000 clones, 75% to 80% seen once. V lost 7 bases to trimming and J lost 6 bases; unmatched junction nucleotides: 11. The germline gives CDR1 MDHEN, CDR2 SYDVKM. The CDR3 loop spans 14 amino acids. The study, taken as a whole, reports: Early blood T cell clone dynamics reportedly forecast response best, with interferon-beta.

As to this clone: The antigen remains unidentified.

The source is a human donor with non-small cell lung cancer who had a partial response to radiotherapy plus ipilimumab. This specimen was peripheral blood, taken from a patient treated with radiotherapy plus ipilimumab. The chain employs TRBV28 and TRBJ2-7; 8 bases match TRBD1. CDR3 bases: TGTGCCAGCAAGCCGGGACAGGTGACAAGCGAGCAGTACTTC. Translating gives CASKPGQVTSEQYF.